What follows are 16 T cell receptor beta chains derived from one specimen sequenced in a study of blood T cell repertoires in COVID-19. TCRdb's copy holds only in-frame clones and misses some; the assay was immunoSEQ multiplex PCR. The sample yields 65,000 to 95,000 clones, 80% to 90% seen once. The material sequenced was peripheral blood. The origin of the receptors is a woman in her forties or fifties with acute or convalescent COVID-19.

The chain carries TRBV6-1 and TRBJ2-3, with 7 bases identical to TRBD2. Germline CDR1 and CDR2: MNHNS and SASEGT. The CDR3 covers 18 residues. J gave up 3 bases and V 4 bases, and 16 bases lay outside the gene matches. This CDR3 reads CASSGVLTGGWETDTQYF. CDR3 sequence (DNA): TGTGCCAGCAGTGGGGTTCTCACGGGAGGCTGGGAGACAGATACGCAGTATTTT.

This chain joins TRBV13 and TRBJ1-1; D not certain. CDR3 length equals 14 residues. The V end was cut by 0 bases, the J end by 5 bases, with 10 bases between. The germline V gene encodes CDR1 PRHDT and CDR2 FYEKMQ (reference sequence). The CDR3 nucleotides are TGTGCCAGCAGCTTAGGCCCAGCGGAGACTGAAGCTTTCTTT. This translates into CASSLGPAETEAFF. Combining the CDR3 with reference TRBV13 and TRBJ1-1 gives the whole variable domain AAGVIQSPRHLIKEKRETATLKCYPIPRHDTVYWYQQGPGQDPQFLISFYEKMQSDKGSIPDRFSAQQFSDYHSELNMSSLELGDSALYFCASSLGPAETEAFFGQGTRLTVV.

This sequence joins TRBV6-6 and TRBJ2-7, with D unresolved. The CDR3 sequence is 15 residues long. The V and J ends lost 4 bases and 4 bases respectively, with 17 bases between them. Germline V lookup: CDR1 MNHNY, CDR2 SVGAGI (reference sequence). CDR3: CASSSPTLVGYEQYF. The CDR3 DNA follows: TGTGCCAGCAGTTCCCCAACTCTAGTCGGGTACGAGCAGTACTTC.

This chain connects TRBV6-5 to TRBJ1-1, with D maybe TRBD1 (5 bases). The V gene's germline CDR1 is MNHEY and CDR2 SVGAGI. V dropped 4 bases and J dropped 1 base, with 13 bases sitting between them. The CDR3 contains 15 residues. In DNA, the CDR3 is TGTGCCAGCAGTTCCCCCGGGACTAAGAACACTGAAGCTTTCTTT. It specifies CASSSPGTKNTEAFF.

CDR3 sequence (DNA): TGTGCCAGCAGCCAGCAGGGTTCCTACGAGCAGTACTTC. This codes for CASSQQGSYEQYF. The chain carries TRBV5-4 and TRBJ2-7, with D perhaps TRBD1 (5 bases). Per the germline V gene, CDR1 is SGHNT and CDR2 is YYREEE (reference sequence). The V end was cut by 4 bases, the J end by 1 base, with 9 bases between. CDR3 size: 13 residues.

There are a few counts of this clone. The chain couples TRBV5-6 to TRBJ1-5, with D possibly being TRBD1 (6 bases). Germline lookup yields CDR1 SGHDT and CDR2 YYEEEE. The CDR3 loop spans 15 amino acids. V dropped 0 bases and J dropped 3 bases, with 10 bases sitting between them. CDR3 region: CASSLGQALNQPQHF. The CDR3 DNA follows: TGTGCCAGCAGCTTGGGACAGGCCCTCAATCAGCCCCAGCATTTT. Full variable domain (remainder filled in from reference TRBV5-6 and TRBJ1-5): DAGVTQSPTHLIKTRGQQVTLRCSPKSGHDTVSWYQQALGQGPQFIFQYYEEEERQRGNFPDRFSGHQFPNYSSELNVNALLLGDSALYLCASSLGQALNQPQHFGDGTRLSIL.

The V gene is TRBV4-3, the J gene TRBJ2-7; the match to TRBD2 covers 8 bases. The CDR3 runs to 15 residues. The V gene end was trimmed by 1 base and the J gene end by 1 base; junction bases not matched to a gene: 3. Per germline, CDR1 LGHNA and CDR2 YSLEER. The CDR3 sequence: CASSQGLAGSYEQYF. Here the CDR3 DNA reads TGCGCCAGCAGCCAAGGCCTAGCGGGTTCCTACGAGCAGTACTTC.

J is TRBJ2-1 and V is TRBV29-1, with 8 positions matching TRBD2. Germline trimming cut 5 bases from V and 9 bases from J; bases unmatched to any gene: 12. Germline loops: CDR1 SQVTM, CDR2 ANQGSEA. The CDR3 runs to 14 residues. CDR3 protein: CSVTSGTQVVEQFF. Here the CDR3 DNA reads TGCAGCGTTACTAGCGGTACCCAGGTGGTTGAGCAGTTCTTC.

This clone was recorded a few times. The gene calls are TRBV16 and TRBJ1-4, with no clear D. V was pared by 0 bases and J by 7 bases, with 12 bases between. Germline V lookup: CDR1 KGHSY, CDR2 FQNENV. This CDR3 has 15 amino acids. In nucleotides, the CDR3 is TGTGCCAGCAGCCAATCCGAGGCCTACTTTGAAAAACTGTTTTTT. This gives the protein CASSQSEAYFEKLFF. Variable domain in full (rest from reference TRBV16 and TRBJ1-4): GEEVAQTPKHLVRGEGQKAKLYCAPIKGHSYVFWYQQVLKNEFKFLISFQNENVFDETGMPKERFSAKCLPNSPCSLEIQATKLEDSAVYFCASSQSEAYFEKLFFGSGTQLSVL.

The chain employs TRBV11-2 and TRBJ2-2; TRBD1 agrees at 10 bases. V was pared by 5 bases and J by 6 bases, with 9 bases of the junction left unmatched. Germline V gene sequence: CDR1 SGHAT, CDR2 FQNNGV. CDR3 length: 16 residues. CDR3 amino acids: CASSPHRDRGSGELFF. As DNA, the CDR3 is TGTGCCAGCAGCCCCCACCGGGACAGGGGTTCCGGGGAGCTGTTTTTT. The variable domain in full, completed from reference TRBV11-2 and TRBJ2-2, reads EAGVAQSPRYKIIEKRQSVAFWCNPISGHATLYWYQQILGQGPKLLIQFQNNGVVDDSQLPKDRFSAERLKGVDSTLKIQPAKLEDSAVYLCASSPHRDRGSGELFFGEGSRLTVL.

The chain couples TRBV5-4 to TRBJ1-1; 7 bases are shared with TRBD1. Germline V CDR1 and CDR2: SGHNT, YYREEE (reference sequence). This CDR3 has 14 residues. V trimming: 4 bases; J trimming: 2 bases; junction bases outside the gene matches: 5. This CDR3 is CASSGRDRNTEAFF. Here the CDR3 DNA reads TGTGCCAGCAGCGGCCGGGACAGAAACACTGAAGCTTTCTTT.

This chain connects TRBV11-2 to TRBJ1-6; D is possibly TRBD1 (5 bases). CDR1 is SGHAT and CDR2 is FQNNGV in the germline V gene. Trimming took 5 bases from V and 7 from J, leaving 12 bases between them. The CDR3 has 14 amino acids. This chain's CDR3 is CASSPFGGNSPLHF. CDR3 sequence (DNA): TGTGCCAGCAGCCCCTTTGGGGGGAATTCACCCCTCCACTTT. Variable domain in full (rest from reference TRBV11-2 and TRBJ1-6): EAGVAQSPRYKIIEKRQSVAFWCNPISGHATLYWYQQILGQGPKLLIQFQNNGVVDDSQLPKDRFSAERLKGVDSTLKIQPAKLEDSAVYLCASSPFGGNSPLHFGNGTRLTVT.

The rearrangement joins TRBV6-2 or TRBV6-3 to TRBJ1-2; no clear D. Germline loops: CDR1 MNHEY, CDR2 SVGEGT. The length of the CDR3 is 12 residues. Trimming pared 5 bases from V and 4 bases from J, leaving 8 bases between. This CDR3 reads CASSEATYGYTF. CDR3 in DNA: TGTGCCAGCAGTGAGGCGACCTATGGCTACACCTTC.

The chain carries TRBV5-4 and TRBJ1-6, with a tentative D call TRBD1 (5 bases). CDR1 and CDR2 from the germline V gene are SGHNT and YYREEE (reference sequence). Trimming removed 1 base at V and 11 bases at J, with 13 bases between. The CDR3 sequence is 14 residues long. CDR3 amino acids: CASSLRAPGAPLHF. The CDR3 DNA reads TGTGCCAGCAGCTTGAGAGCCCCGGGGGCACCCCTCCACTTT.

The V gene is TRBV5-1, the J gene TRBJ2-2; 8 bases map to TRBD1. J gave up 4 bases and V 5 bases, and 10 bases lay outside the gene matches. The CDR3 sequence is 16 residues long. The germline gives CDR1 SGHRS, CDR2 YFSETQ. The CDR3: CASRGPDRAGTGELFF. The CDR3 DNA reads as TGCGCCAGCAGGGGACCGGACAGGGCGGGCACCGGGGAGCTGTTTTTT.

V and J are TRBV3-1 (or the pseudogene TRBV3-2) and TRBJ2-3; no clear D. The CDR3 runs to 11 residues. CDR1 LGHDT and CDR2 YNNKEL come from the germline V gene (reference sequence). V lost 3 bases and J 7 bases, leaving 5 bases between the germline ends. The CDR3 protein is CASSHSNTQYF. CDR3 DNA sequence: TGTGCCAGCAGCCATAGCAATACGCAGTATTTT.